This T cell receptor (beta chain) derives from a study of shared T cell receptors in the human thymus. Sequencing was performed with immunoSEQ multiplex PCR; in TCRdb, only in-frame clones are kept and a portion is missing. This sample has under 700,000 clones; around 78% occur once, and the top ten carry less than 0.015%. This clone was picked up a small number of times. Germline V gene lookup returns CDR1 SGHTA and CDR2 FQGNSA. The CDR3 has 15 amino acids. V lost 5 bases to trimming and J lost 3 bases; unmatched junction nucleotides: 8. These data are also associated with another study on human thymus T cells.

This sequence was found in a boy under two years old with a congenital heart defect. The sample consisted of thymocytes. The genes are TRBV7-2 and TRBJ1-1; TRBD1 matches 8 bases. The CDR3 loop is CASSAGQGGDTEAFF. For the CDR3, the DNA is TGTGCCAGCAGCGCAGGACAGGGTGGTGACACTGAAGCTTTCTTT.